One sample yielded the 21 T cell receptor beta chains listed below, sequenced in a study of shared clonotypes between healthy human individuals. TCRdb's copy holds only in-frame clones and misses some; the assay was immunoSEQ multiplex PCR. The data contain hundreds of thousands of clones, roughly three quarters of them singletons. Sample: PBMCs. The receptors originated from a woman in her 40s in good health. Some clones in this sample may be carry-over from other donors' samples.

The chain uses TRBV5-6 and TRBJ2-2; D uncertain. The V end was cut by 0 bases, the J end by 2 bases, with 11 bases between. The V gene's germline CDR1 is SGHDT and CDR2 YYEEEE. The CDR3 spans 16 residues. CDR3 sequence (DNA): TGTGCCAGCAGCTTGGGGCTGGGCGGCAACACCGGGGAGCTGTTTTTT. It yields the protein CASSLGLGGNTGELFF.

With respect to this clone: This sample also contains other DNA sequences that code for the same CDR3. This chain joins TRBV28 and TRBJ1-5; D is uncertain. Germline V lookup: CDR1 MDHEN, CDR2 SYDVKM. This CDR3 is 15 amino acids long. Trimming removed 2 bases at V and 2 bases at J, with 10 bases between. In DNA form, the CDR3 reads TGTGCCAGCAGTTTAGGGGTTAGGGGCAATCAGCCCCAGCATTTT. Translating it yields CASSLGVRGNQPQHF.

The CDR3 nucleotides are TGTGCCAGCAGCGGCAGGGGGACAGCTTTCTTT. Its translation is CASSGRGTAFF. The chain joins TRBV2 to TRBJ1-1; the match to TRBD1 covers 7 bases. V lost 6 bases to trimming and J lost 10 bases; unmatched junction nucleotides: 5. The CDR3 is 11 amino acids. Per germline, CDR1 SNHLY and CDR2 FYNNEI.

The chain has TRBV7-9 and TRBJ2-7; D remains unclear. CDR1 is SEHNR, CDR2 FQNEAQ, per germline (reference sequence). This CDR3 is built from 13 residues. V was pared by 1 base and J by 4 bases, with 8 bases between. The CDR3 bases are TGTGCCAGCAGCTTAGGGGTGGTGTACGAGCAGTACTTC. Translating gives CASSLGVVYEQYF.

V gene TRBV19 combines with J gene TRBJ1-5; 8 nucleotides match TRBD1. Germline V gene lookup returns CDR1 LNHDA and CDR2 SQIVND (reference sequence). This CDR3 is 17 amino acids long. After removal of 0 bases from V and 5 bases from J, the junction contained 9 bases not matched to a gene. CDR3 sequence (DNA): TGTGCCAGTAGTATAGATAGCCGGACAGGGTTGGATCAGCCCCAGCATTTT. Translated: CASSIDSRTGLDQPQHF.

CDR3 in DNA: TGTGCCAGCAGCTTAGCGCTATTAGGGGAGGGTGGCTACACCTTC. Residues: CASSLALLGEGGYTF. The chain couples TRBV7-8 to TRBJ1-2; D might be TRBD1 (5 bases). CDR1 is SGHVS and CDR2 is FQNEAQ in the germline V gene. The CDR3 totals 15 residues. Between the trimmed V and J ends, which lost 0 bases and 7 bases, there was a span of 15 bases.

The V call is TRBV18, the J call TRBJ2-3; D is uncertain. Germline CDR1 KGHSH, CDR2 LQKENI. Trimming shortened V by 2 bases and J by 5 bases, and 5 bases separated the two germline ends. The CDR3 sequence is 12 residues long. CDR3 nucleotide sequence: TGTGCCAGCTCACCAGTGGGAGATACGCAGTATTTT. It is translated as CASSPVGDTQYF.

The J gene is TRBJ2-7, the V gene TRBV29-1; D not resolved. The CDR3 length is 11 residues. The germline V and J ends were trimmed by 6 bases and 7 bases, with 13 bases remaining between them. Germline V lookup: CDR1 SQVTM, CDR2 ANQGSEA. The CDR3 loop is CSVEQGQEQYF. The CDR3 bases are TGCAGCGTCGAACAAGGCCAGGAGCAGTACTTC.

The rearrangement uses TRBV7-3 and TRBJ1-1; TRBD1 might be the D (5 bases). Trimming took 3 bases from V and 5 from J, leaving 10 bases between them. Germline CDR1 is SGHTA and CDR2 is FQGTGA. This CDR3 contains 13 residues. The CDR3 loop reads CASSFTEGTEAFF. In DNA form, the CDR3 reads TGTGCCAGCAGCTTCACTGAGGGGACTGAAGCTTTCTTT.

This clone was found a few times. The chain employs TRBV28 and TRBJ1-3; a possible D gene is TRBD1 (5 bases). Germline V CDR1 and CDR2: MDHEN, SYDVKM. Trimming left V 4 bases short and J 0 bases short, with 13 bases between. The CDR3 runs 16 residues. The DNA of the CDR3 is TGTGCCAGCAGTTCCCCAGGGAGGGGCTCTGGAAACACCATATATTTT. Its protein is CASSSPGRGSGNTIYF.

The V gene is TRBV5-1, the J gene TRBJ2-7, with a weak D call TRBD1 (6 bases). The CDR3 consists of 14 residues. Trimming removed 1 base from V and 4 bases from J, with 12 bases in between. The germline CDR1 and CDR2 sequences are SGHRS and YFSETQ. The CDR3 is CASSLSGQTYEQYF. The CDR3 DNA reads TGCGCCAGCAGCTTGAGCGGACAGACATACGAGCAGTACTTC.

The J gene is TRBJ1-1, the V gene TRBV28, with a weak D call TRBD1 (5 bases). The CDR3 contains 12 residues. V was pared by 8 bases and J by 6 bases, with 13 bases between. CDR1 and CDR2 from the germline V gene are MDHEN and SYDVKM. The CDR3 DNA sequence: TGTGCCAGCCATACCCAGGGACCTGAAGCTTTCTTT. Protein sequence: CASHTQGPEAFF.

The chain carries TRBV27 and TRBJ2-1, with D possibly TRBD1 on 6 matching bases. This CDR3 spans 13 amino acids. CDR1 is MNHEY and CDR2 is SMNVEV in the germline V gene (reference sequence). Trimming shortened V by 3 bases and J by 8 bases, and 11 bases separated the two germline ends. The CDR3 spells CASSFGQFDEQFF. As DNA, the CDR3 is TGTGCCAGCAGTTTCGGACAGTTCGATGAGCAGTTCTTC.

The CDR3 DNA sequence: TGTGCCAGCTCACTGGCTAGCGGCCAAGAGACCCAGTACTTC. Its translation: CASSLASGQETQYF. The chain is built from TRBV18 and TRBJ2-5; 7 bases line up with TRBD2. Trimming at V came to 4 bases and at J to 1 base, leaving 3 bases not matched to a gene. Germline CDR1 and CDR2: KGHSH and LQKENI. This CDR3 is 14 amino acids long.

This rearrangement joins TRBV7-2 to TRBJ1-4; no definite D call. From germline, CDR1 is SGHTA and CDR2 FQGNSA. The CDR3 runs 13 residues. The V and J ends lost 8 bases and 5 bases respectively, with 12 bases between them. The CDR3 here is CASRRAPNEKLFF. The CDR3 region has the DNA TGTGCCAGCCGCCGGGCCCCGAATGAAAAACTGTTTTTT.

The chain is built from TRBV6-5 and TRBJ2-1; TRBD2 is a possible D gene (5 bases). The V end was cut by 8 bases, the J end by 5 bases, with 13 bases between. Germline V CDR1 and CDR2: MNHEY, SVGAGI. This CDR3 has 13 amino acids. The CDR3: CASQGTGNNEQFF. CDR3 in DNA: TGTGCCAGCCAAGGAACGGGGAACAATGAGCAGTTCTTC.

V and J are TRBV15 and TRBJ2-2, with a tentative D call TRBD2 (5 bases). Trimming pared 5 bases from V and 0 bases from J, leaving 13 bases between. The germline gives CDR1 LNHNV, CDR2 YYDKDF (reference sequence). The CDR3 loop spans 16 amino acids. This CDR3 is CATSALRGPNTGELFF. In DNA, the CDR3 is TGTGCCACCAGCGCTCTTAGAGGGCCGAACACCGGGGAGCTGTTTTTT.

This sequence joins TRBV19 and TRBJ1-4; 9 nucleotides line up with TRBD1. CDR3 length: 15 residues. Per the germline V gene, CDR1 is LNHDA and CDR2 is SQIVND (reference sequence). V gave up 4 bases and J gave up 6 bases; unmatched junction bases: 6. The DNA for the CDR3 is TGTGCCAGTAGTAGGGACAGGGCAGGCTATGAAAAACTGTTTTTT. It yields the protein CASSRDRAGYEKLFF.

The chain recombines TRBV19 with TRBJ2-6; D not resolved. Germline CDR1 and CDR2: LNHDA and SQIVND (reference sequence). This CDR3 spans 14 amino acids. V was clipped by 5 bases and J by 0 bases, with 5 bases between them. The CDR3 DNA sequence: TGTGCCAGTAGTGTGTACTCTGGGGCCAACGTCCTGACTTTC. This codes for CASSVYSGANVLTF.

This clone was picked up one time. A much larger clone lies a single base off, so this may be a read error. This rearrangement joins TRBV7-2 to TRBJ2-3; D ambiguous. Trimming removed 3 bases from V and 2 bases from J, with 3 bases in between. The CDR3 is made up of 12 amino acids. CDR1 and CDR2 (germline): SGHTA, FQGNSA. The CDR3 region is CASSFYTDTQYF. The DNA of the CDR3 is TGTGCCAGCAGCTTTTACACAGATACGCAGTATTTT.

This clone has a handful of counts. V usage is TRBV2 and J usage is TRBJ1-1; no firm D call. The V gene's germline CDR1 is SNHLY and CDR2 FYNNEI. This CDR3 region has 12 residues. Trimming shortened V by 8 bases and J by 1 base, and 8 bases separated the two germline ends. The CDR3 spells CASQVENTEAFF. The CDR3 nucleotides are TGTGCCAGCCAGGTCGAGAACACTGAAGCTTTCTTT.